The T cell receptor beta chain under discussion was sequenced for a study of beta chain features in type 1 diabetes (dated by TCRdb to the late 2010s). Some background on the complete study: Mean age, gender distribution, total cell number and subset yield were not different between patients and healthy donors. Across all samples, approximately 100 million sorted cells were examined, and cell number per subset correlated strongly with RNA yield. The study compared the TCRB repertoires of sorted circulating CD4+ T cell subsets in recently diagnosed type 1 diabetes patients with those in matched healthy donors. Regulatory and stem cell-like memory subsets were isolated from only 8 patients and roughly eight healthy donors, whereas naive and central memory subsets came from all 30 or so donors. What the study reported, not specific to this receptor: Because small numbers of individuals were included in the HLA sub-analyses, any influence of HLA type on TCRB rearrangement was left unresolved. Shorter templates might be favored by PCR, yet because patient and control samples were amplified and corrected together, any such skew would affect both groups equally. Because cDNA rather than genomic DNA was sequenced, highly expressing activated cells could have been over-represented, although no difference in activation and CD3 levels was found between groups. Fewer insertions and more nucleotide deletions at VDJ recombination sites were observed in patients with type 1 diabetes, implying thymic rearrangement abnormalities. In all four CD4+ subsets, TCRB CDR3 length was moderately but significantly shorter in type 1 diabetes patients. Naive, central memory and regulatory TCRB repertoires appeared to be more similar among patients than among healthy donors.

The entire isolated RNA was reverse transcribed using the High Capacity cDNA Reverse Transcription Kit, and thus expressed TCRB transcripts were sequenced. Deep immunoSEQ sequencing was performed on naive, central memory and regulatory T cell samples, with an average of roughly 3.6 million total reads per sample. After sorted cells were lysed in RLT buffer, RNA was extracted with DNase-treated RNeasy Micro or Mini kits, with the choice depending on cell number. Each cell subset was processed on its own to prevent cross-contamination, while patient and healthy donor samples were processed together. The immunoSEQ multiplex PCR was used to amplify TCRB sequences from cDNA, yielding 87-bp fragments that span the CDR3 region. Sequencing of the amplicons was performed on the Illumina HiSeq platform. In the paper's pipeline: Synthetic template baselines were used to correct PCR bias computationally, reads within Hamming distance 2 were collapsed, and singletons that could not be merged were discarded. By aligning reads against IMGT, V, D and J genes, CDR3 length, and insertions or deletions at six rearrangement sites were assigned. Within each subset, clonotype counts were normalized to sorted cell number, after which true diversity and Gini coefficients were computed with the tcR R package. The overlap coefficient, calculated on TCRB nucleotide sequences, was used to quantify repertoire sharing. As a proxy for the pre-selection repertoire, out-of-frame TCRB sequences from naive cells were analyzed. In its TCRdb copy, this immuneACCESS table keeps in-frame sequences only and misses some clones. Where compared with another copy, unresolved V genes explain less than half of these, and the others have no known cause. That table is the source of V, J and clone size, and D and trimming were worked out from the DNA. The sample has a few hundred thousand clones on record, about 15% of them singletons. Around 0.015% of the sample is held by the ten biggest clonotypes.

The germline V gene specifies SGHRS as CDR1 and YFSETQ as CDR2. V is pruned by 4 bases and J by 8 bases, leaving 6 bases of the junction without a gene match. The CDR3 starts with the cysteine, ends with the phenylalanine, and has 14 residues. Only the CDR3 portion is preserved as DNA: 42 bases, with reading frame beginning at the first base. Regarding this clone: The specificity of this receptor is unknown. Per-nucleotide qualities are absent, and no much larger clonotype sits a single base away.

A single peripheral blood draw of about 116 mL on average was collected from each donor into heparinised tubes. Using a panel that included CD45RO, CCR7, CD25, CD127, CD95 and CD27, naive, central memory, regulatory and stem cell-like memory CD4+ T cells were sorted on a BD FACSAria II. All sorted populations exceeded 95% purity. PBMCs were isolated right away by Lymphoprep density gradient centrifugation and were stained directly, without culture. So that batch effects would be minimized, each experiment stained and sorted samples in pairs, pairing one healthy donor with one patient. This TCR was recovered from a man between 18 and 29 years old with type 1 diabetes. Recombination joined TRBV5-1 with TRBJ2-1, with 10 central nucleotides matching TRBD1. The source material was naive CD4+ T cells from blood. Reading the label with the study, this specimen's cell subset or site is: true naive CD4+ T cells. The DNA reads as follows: TGCGCCAGCAGCCGGGGACAGGGGTTCGATGAGCAGTTCTTC. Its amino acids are CASSRGQGFDEQFF.